Below, one TCR beta chain is given with its context. This sample is drawn from a study of OX40 agonist ivuxolimab in advanced cancers. The CDR3 spans 12 residues. The V and J ends lost 6 bases and 6 bases respectively, with 13 bases between them. CDR1 is SQVTM, CDR2 ANQGSEA, per germline. Sequencing used immunoSEQ multiplex PCR; TCRdb keeps in-frame clones, though not all of them. The data contain some 48,000 clones, about three quarters of them singletons. This chain joins TRBV29-1 and TRBJ2-3; D is possibly TRBD1 (6 bases). This specimen consisted of CD4+ or CD8+ T cells sorted from blood, obtained in a trial of the OX40 agonist ivuxolimab. The clonotype was recovered from an adult with an advanced solid tumor such as melanoma, head and neck, liver or kidney cancer. The CDR3 spells CSVLERGDTQYF. As DNA, the CDR3 is TGCAGCGTCCTCGAGAGGGGGGATACGCAGTATTTT.